This is a list of T cell receptor beta chains from one sample in a study of CD8+CD57+ T cells in acquired aplastic anemia. TCRdb re-derived calls from the reads in MiXCR, one entry per CDR3 protein. The sample lists 450,000 to 600,000 distinct CDR3 sequences, around 30% occurring once. Sequenced material: sorted CD4+, CD8+, or CD8+CD57+ T cells (not recorded which) from PBMCs. Every receptor here comes from a human donor with aplastic anemia. Both conserved end residues are part of each CDR3. Fields, in order: V gene, D gene, CDR3 length, clone size, J gene, CDR3 protein, CDR3 DNA. D genes are given only for firm matches. Size tells how often a clone was seen (once, few, many) or the class of an expanded clone, and some rows leave it out.

TRBV12-5	.	14	few	TRBJ2-2	CASGLSGYTGELFF	TGTGCTAGTGGTTTGTCAGGTTACACCGGGGAGCTGTTTTTT
TRBV24-1	.	11	.	TRBJ2-3	CATASSDTQYF	TGTGCCACCGCCAGTTCAGATACGCAGTATTTT
TRBV7-9	.	14	once	TRBJ1-2	CASSLDLRQDAYTF	TGTGCCAGCAGCTTAGATCTCCGGCAAGATGCCTACACCTTC
TRBV10-1	.	10	many	TRBJ2-3	CARITDTQYF	TGCGCCAGGATCACAGATACGCAGTATTTT
TRBV10-3	.	18	.	TRBJ2-7	CASSYPLRTTEFTYEQYF	TGTGCCAGCAGTTACCCACTTCGCACGACAGAATTCACCTACGAGCAGTACTTC
TRBV2	.	15	many	TRBJ2-1	CASRGNGFTYNEQFF	TGTGCCAGCAGGGGAAACGGGTTTACCTACAATGAGCAGTTCTTC
TRBV3-1	.	12	many	TRBJ1-2	CASSQGQGRYTF	TGTGCCAGCAGCCAAGGGCAGGGAAGGTACACCTTC
TRBV2	TRBD1	14	.	TRBJ1-5	CASRADRVGQPQHF	TGTGCCAGCAGGGCAGACAGGGTCGGCCAGCCCCAGCATTTT
TRBV29-1	.	16	.	TRBJ1-2	CSVEVASGGAPGGYTF	TGCAGCGTTGAAGTAGCTAGCGGGGGGGCGCCGGGTGGCTACACCTTC
TRBV7-8	.	15	many	TRBJ1-1	CASSLFQGERAEAFF	TGTGCCAGCAGCTTATTCCAGGGCGAGAGGGCTGAAGCTTTCTTT
TRBV12-3/TRBV12-4	.	15	many	TRBJ1-5	CASSRPGRSNQPQHF	TGTGCCAGCAGTCGTCCGGGGAGGAGCAATCAGCCCCAGCATTTT
TRBV11-2	.	15	few	TRBJ2-5	CASSPRWGGQETQYF	TGTGCCAGCAGCCCTCGATGGGGAGGCCAAGAGACCCAGTACTTC
TRBV2	.	13	many	TRBJ1-4	CASGGWVGEKLFF	TGTGCCAGCGGGGGATGGGTCGGTGAAAAACTGTTTTTT
TRBV2	TRBD2	14	.	TRBJ2-3	CASRGGTRTDTQYF	TGTGCCAGCAGGGGGGGGACCCGCACAGATACGCAGTATTTT
TRBV20-1	TRBD1	13	.	TRBJ1-2	CSAKQGGGNGYTF	TGCAGTGCTAAACAGGGGGGAGGGAATGGCTACACCTTC
TRBV6-1	.	15	.	TRBJ1-4	CASRGDRFSNEKLFF	TGTGCCAGCAGAGGAGACAGGTTCTCTAATGAAAAACTGTTTTTT
TRBV20-1	.	13	few	TRBJ2-5	CSADGLSRETQYF	TGCAGTGCTGATGGACTAAGCCGCGAGACCCAGTACTTC
TRBV10-3	TRBD1	15	many	TRBJ1-3	CAISGQGGSGNTIYF	TGTGCCATCAGTGGACAGGGGGGTTCTGGAAACACCATATATTTT
TRBV24-1	.	12	many	TRBJ1-5	CATSEGNQPQHF	TGTGCCACCAGTGAAGGGAATCAGCCCCAGCATTTT
TRBV19	TRBD1	13	.	TRBJ1-1	CASKGTGDTEAFF	TGTGCCAGTAAAGGAACAGGGGACACTGAAGCTTTCTTT
TRBV20-1	.	15	many	TRBJ2-5	CSASRGHTRQETQYF	TGCAGTGCTAGTAGGGGACACACTCGCCAGGAGACCCAGTACTTC
TRBV2	TRBD1	14	.	TRBJ1-6	CARKDRGRNSPLHF	TGTGCCAGAAAGGACAGGGGGCGGAATTCACCCCTCCACTTT
TRBV10-2	.	15	many	TRBJ1-2	CASSDRGGRGYGYTF	TGCGCCAGCAGTGATCGGGGTGGGAGAGGGTATGGCTACACCTTC
TRBV7-2	.	16	few	TRBJ2-5	CASSLGTLGDRETQYF	TGTGCCAGCAGCTTAGGTACCCTCGGGGACCGGGAGACCCAGTACTTC
TRBV9	TRBD2	18	.	TRBJ2-3	CASSVGLAEAPFTDTQYF	TGTGCCAGCAGCGTAGGTCTAGCGGAAGCCCCATTCACAGATACGCAGTATTTT
TRBV12-3/TRBV12-4	.	13	.	TRBJ1-4	CASSWEGNEKLFF	TGTGCCAGCAGTTGGGAGGGGAATGAAAAACTGTTTTTT
TRBV2	.	16	.	TRBJ1-3	CASSLAGSSSGNAIYF	TGTGCCAGCAGTCTGGCAGGCTCGAGCTCTGGAAACGCCATATATTTT
TRBV5-8	.	15	few	TRBJ1-1	CASSPVGVGGTEAFF	TGTGCCAGCAGCCCCGTTGGGGTCGGTGGCACTGAAGCTTTCTTT
TRBV20-1	.	12	many	TRBJ2-7	CSARVGPYEQYF	TGCAGTGCTAGAGTCGGACCGTACGAGCAGTACTTC
TRBV11-2	.	16	.	TRBJ1-2	CASSLGGRGNPRSYTF	TGTGCCAGCAGCTTAGGTGGCCGGGGAAACCCAAGGAGCTACACCTTC
TRBV12-3/TRBV12-4	TRBD2	18	few	TRBJ2-2	CASSSPPLSGSTTGELFF	TGTGCCAGCAGTTCCCCCCCTCTGAGCGGGAGTACGACCGGGGAGCTGTTTTTT
TRBV20-1	.	12	many	TRBJ2-5	CSAARQAETQYF	TGCAGTGCTGCCAGACAGGCGGAGACCCAGTACTTC
TRBV29-1	.	14	many	TRBJ1-1	CSVAKWGGIVEAFF	TGCAGCGTTGCGAAGTGGGGGGGCATCGTTGAAGCTTTCTTT
TRBV7-2	TRBD1	14	.	TRBJ2-5	CASSSRQGWETQYF	TGTGCCAGCAGCTCCCGACAGGGGTGGGAGACCCAGTACTTC
TRBV5-1	.	15	.	TRBJ1-1	CASSLAPTDVAEAFF	TGCGCCAGCAGCTTGGCCCCGACCGACGTCGCTGAAGCTTTCTTT
TRBV7-9	.	16	few	TRBJ2-5	CASSLNQGGGWETQYF	TGTGCCAGCAGCTTAAATCAAGGCGGGGGCTGGGAGACCCAGTACTTC
TRBV5-6	TRBD2	13	.	TRBJ2-7	CASSLYGGREQYF	TGTGCCAGCAGCTTGTACGGGGGGAGGGAGCAGTACTTC
TRBV19	TRBD2	16	.	TRBJ2-2	CASSMIGGVNTGELFF	TGTGCCAGTAGTATGATCGGGGGGGTGAACACCGGGGAGCTGTTTTTT
TRBV2	TRBD1	15	.	TRBJ1-5	CASSADRGRSQPQHF	TGTGCCAGCAGTGCCGACAGGGGGCGAAGTCAGCCCCAGCATTTT
TRBV7-3	.	16	.	TRBJ2-3	CASSLGTGSEVDTQYF	TGTGCCAGCAGCTTGGGTACCGGGAGTGAAGTTGATACGCAGTATTTT
TRBV25-1	.	15	many	TRBJ2-1	CASSERGVRYNEQFF	TGTGCCAGCAGTGAGCGCGGGGTGAGATACAATGAGCAGTTCTTC
TRBV29-1	.	14	.	TRBJ2-1	CSARDFGYYNEQFF	TGCAGTGCTAGAGATTTTGGGTATTACAATGAGCAGTTCTTC
TRBV11-2	TRBD1	16	.	TRBJ1-2	CASSRISGTGSYGYTF	TGTGCCAGCAGTCGAATTTCCGGGACAGGATCCTATGGCTACACCTTC
TRBV6-1	.	16	few	TRBJ1-5	CASRTVFPGSNQPQHF	TGTGCCAGCAGGACCGTTTTTCCGGGGAGCAATCAGCCCCAGCATTTT
TRBV9	.	14	.	TRBJ1-5	CASGTGSALQPQHF	TGTGCAAGCGGTACAGGATCTGCCCTCCAGCCCCAGCATTTT
TRBV20-1	.	14	.	TRBJ1-4	CSAPFRGGNEKLFF	TGCAGTGCTCCCTTTCGGGGGGGTAATGAAAAACTGTTTTTT
TRBV29-1	.	18	few	TRBJ2-3	CSVPESRGPGPSTDTQYF	TGCAGCGTCCCTGAGAGCCGTGGACCCGGCCCTTCCACAGATACGCAGTATTTT
TRBV3-1	.	15	.	TRBJ1-6	CASSQDSRARSTLHF	TGTGCCAGCAGCCAAGATTCCAGGGCCCGAAGTACCCTCCACTTT
TRBV7-3	.	12	.	TRBJ1-3	CASRGAGATIYF	TGTGCCAGCAGGGGCGCAGGGGCCACCATATATTTT
TRBV14	.	12	.	TRBJ1-1	CASSQGHTEAFF	TGTGCCAGCAGCCAAGGGCACACTGAAGCTTTCTTT
TRBV12-3/TRBV12-4	.	12	.	TRBJ2-5	CAIRGVQETQYF	TGTGCCATCAGGGGTGTCCAAGAGACCCAGTACTTC
TRBV29-1	.	12	.	TRBJ2-7	CSVEVQYQEQYF	TGCAGCGTTGAGGTACAGTATCAGGAGCAGTACTTC
TRBV10-3	.	13	once	TRBJ1-1	CAISYSAPWEAFF	TGTGCCATCAGTTACTCAGCTCCGTGGGAAGCTTTCTTT
TRBV10-3	TRBD1	14	.	TRBJ2-2	CASTRQGDTGELFF	TGTGCCAGCACTCGACAGGGGGACACCGGGGAGCTGTTCTTT
TRBV19	.	12	many	TRBJ2-1	CASSNQGEEEFF	TGTGCCAGTAGTAACCAAGGGGAGGAGGAGTTCTTC